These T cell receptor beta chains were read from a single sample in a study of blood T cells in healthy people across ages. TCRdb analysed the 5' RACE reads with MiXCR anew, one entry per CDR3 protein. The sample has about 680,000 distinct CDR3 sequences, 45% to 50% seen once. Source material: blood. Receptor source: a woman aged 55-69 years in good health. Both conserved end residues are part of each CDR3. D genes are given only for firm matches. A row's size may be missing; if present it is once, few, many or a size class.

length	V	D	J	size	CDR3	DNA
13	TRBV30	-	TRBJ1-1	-	CAWDRIMNTEAFF	TGTGCCTGGGACAGGATTATGAACACTGAAGCTTTCTTT
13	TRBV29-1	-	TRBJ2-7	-	CSAGTLFNNEQYF	TGCAGCGCTGGGACACTATTCAACAATGAGCAGTACTTC
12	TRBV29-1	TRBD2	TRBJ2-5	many	CSAASGQETQYF	TGCAGCGCCGCTAGCGGACAAGAGACCCAGTACTTC
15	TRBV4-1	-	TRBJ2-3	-	CASSHGQLSKNTQYF	TGCGCCAGCAGCCATGGACAGCTCTCCAAGAATACGCAGTATTTT
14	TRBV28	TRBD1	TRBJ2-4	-	CAIQGVLAKNIQYF	TGTGCCATACAGGGGGTACTAGCCAAAAACATTCAGTACTTC
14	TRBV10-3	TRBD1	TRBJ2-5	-	CAISGGGAEETQYF	TGTGCCATCAGTGGAGGGGGCGCGGAGGAGACCCAGTACTTC
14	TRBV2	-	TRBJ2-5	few	CASTEGLHRMAQYF	TGTGCCAGCACCGAAGGCCTTCACAGGATGGCCCAGTACTTC
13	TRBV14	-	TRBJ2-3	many	CASSQAGTDTQYF	TGCGCCAGCAGCCAAGCGGGCACAGATACGCAGTATTTT
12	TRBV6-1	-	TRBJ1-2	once	CASSKANYGYTF	TGTGCCAGCAGTAAGGCTAACTATGGCTACACCTTC
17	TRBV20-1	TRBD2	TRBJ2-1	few	CSAETPGLAGGRNEQFF	TGCAGTGCTGAGACTCCGGGACTAGCGGGAGGGCGGAATGAGCAGTTCTTC
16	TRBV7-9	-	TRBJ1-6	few	CASSLAGGPSNSPLHF	TGTGCCAGCAGCTTAGCAGGGGGACCGTCCAATTCACCCCTCCACTTT
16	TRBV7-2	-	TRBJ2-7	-	CASSPDSGLSSYEQYF	TGTGCCAGCAGCCCCGATTCGGGCCTTTCCTCCTACGAGCAGTACTTC
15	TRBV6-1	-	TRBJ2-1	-	CASEGLTSSNNEQFF	TGTGCCAGCGAGGGACTCACGAGCTCCAACAATGAGCAGTTCTTC
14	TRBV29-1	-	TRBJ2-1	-	CSVTPPREYNEQFF	TGCAGCGTTACCCCGCCTCGCGAGTACAATGAGCAGTTCTTC
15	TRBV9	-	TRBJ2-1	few	CASSVAGYSYNEQFF	TGTGCCAGCAGCGTAGCGGGCTACTCCTACAATGAGCAGTTCTTC
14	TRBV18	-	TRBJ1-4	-	CASSPSTVNEKLFF	TGTGCCAGCTCACCATCAACGGTCAATGAAAAACTGTTTTTT
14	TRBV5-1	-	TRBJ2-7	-	CASSFGEASYEQYF	TGCGCCAGCAGCTTCGGGGAGGCCTCCTACGAGCAGTACTTC
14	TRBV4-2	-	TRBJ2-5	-	CASSQDGAQETQYF	TGTGCCAGCAGCCAAGATGGGGCCCAAGAGACCCAGTACTTC
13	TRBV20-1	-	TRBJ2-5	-	CSARDGSRETQYF	TGCAGTGCTAGAGACGGGAGTCGAGAGACCCAGTACTTC
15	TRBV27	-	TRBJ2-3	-	CASSLDGLLRDTQYF	TGTGCCAGCAGTTTGGATGGGCTATTGAGAGATACGCAGTATTTT
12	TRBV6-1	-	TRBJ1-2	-	CASSEIRVSYTF	TGTGCCAGCAGTGAAATCAGGGTGAGCTACACCTTC
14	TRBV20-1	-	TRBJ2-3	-	CSARDAIVADTQYF	TGCAGTGCTAGAGACGCAATAGTCGCAGATACGCAGTATTTT
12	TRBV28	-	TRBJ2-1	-	CASISSYNEQFF	TGTGCCAGCATTAGTAGCTACAATGAGCAGTTCTTC
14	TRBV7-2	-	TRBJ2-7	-	CASSNARGRSEQYF	TGTGCCAGCAGCAATGCCAGGGGACGTAGCGAGCAGTACTTC
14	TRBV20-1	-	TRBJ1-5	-	CSARSNEGNQPQHF	TGCAGTGCTAGAAGTAATGAGGGCAATCAGCCCCAGCATTTT
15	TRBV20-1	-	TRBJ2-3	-	CSAAPGAQRTDTQYF	TGCAGTGCTGCCCCCGGGGCCCAACGCACAGATACGCAGTATTTT
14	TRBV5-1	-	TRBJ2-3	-	CASSLEAGRDTQYF	TGCGCCAGCAGCTTGGAGGCAGGTCGAGATACGCAGTATTTT
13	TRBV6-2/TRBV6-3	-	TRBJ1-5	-	CASSSPRDQPQHF	TGTGCCAGTAGTTCCCCCAGGGATCAGCCCCAGCATTTT
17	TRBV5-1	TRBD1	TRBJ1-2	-	CASSNPGQGFFLYGYTF	TGCGCCAGCAGCAATCCGGGACAGGGATTTTTTCTCTATGGCTACACCTTC
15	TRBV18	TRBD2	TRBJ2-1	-	CASSPVPSGINEQFF	TGTGCCAGCTCACCAGTTCCTAGCGGGATTAATGAGCAGTTCTTC
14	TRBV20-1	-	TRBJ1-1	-	CSVPQQGMNTEAFF	TGCAGTGTCCCTCAACAGGGAATGAACACTGAAGCTTTCTTT
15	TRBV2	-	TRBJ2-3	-	CASSKDLSPGDTQYF	TGTGCCAGCAGTAAGGATCTAAGCCCTGGGGATACGCAGTATTTT
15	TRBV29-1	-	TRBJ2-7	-	CSVETQDTSSYEQYF	TGCAGCGTTGAAACCCAGGACACGAGCTCCTACGAGCAGTACTTC
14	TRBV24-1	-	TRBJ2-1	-	CATSDLGHHNEQFF	TGTGCCACCAGTGACCTAGGACATCACAATGAGCAGTTCTTC
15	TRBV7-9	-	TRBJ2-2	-	CASSRTSTNTGELFF	TGTGCCAGCAGTCGTACTAGCACGAACACCGGGGAGCTGTTTTTT
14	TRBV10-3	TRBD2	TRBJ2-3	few	CAIGTSGPTDTQYF	TGTGCCATCGGGACTAGCGGACCCACAGATACGCAGTATTTT
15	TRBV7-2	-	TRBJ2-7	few	CASSLAPGRGHEQYF	TGTGCCAGCAGCTTAGCCCCAGGCAGGGGCCACGAGCAGTACTTC
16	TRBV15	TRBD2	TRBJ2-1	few	CATSRVGSGVYNEQFF	TGTGCCACCAGCAGAGTTGGTAGCGGGGTATACAATGAGCAGTTCTTC
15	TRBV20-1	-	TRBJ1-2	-	CSARDYGSSLYGYTF	TGCAGTGCTAGAGATTATGGCAGCTCCCTCTATGGCTACACCTTC
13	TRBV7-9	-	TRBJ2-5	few	CASSFGQFGTQYF	TGTGCCAGCAGCTTTGGGCAGTTCGGGACCCAGTACTTC
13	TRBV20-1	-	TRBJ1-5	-	CSAKGPGNQPQHF	TGCAGTGCAAAAGGACCGGGCAATCAGCCCCAGCATTTT
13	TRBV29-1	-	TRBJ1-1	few	CSVSRAQNTEAFF	TGCAGCGTTTCAAGGGCGCAAAACACTGAAGCTTTCTTT
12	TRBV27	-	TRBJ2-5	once	CASGSSKETQYF	TGTGCCAGCGGATCTAGCAAAGAGACCCAGTACTTC
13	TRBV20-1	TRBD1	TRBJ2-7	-	CSAIRDSSYEQYF	TGCAGTGCTATCAGGGACAGTTCCTACGAGCAGTACTTC
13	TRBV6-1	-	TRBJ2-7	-	CASSDVRDYEQYF	TGTGCCAGCAGTGACGTCAGGGACTACGAGCAGTACTTC
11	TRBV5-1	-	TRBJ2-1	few	CASSFIYEQFF	TGCGCCAGCAGCTTCATCTATGAGCAGTTCTTC
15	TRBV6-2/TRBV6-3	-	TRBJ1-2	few	CASNPTEKANYGYTF	TGTGCCAGCAATCCGACAGAGAAAGCTAACTATGGCTACACCTTC
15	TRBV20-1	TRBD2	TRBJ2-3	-	CSARPVVAGGDTQYF	TGCAGTGCTAGACCGGTTGTAGCGGGGGGAGATACGCAGTATTTT
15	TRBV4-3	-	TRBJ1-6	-	CASSQADMNNSPLHF	TGCGCCAGCAGCCAAGCGGACATGAATAATTCACCCCTCCACTTT
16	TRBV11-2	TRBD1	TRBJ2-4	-	CASTGGDRGGKNIQYF	TGTGCCAGCACCGGAGGGGACAGGGGAGGCAAAAACATTCAGTACTTC
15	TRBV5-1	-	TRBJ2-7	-	CASSLEGLLYNEQYF	TGCGCCAGCAGCTTAGAAGGACTACTATACAATGAGCAGTACTTC